These 7 T cell receptor beta chains share one sample of origin, sequenced in a study of blood T cells in healthy people across ages. Sample-barcoded 5' priming and a J-beta primer mix drove a second PCR of roughly 6 to 12 cycles. TCRdb passed the 5' RACE reads through MiXCR, listing each CDR3 protein once. The sample carries over 1.5 million distinct CDR3 sequences, less than 50% recorded once. The sample consisted of blood. Source of these receptors: a middle-aged woman in good health.

The sample holds a few counts of this clonotype. This chain uses TRBV11-2 with TRBJ2-1, with 11 bases lining up with TRBD2. This CDR3 is 16 amino acids long. With 6 bases clipped from V and 2 bases from J, the junction kept 6 bases outside the gene matches. Germline CDR1 reads SGHAT; CDR2 reads FQNNGV. In DNA form, the CDR3 reads TGTGCCAGCAGAAGACTAGCGGGGCTACCCTACAATGAGCAGTTCTTC. Encoded protein: CASRRLAGLPYNEQFF.

CDR3 region: CASSLRERGVLGEQFF. CDR3 sequence (DNA): TGTGCCAGCAGCTTGAGAGAGCGGGGGGTTTTAGGTGAGCAGTTCTTC. The chain is built from TRBV5-6 and TRBJ2-1; the match to TRBD2 covers 9 bases. Germline lookup yields CDR1 SGHDT and CDR2 YYEEEE. V was pared by 1 base and J by 9 bases, with 11 bases of the junction left unmatched. The CDR3 extends over 16 amino acids.

The chain carries TRBV20-1 and TRBJ1-5, with unresolved D. V was clipped by 6 bases and J by 3 bases, with 18 bases between them. From germline, CDR1 is DFQATT and CDR2 SNEGSKA (reference sequence). This CDR3 contains 15 residues. The CDR3 reads CSARANSGNNQPQHF. CDR3 coding DNA: TGCAGTGCCCGGGCGAACAGTGGTAACAATCAGCCCCAGCATTTT.

This rearrangement joins TRBV7-2 to TRBJ2-5; D perhaps matches TRBD2 (6 bases). V gave up 4 bases and J gave up 3 bases, with 18 bases separating them. CDR1 is SGHTA and CDR2 is FQGNSA in the germline V gene. The CDR3 length is 16 residues. In DNA form, the CDR3 reads TGTGCCAGCAGCTCCCCCACGGGGACTGCAAAAGAGACCCAGTACTTC. It is translated as CASSSPTGTAKETQYF. Full variable domain (missing parts from reference TRBV7-2 and TRBJ2-5): GAGVSQSPSNKVTEKGKDVELRCDPISGHTALYWYRQSLGQGLEFLIYFQGNSAPDKSGLPSDRFSAERTGGSVSTLTIQRTQQEDSAVYLCASSSPTGTAKETQYFGPGTRLLVL.

This clonotype has a single count. The genes are TRBV7-2 and TRBJ2-2, with a weak D call TRBD1 (5 bases). CDR1 and CDR2 (germline): SGHTA, FQGNSA. The V gene lost 5 bases and the J gene lost 0 bases, with 7 bases spanning the gap. The CDR3 has 14 residues. This CDR3 is CASSTGPNTGELFF. CDR3 DNA: TGTGCCAGCAGCACAGGTCCGAACACCGGGGAGCTGTTTTTT.

This clonotype was observed a handful of times. V usage is TRBV5-5 and J usage is TRBJ2-7; no firm D call. CDR3 length: 12 residues. Germline V gene data show CDR1 as SGHKS and CDR2 as YYEKEE (reference sequence). V was cut by 3 bases and J by 3 bases, with 7 bases left in between. In DNA form, the CDR3 reads TGTGCCAGCAGCTGGGATATCTACGAGCAGTACTTC. Translation gives CASSWDIYEQYF.

V gene TRBV7-2 combines with J gene TRBJ2-3, with 15 bases lining up with TRBD2. This CDR3 has 19 amino acids. V was clipped by 1 base and J by 1 base; unmatched bases: 6. Germline CDR1 is SGHTA and CDR2 is FQGNSA. The CDR3 is CASSLGVGTSGGRTDTQYF. The CDR3 coding sequence is TGTGCCAGCAGCTTAGGGGTGGGGACTAGCGGGGGGCGCACAGATACGCAGTATTTT.